This is a list of T cell receptor beta chains from one sample in a study of beta chain features in type 1 diabetes. Sequencing was performed with immunoSEQ multiplex PCR; in TCRdb, only in-frame clones are kept and a portion is missing. The profile covers more than 350,000 clones, with more than 9.5% appearing a single time and 0.046% taken by the ten largest. The sequencing input was naive CD4+ T cells from blood. The receptor set was obtained from a young woman in good health. The conserved cysteine and the conserved F or W are not part of the CDR3 here. The order of the fields is clone size, V gene, J gene, CDR3 protein. Only some rows state a clone size, as once, few, many or a class for expanded clones.

few	TRBV11-2	TRBJ2-3	ASSFFWRSGTDTQY
few	TRBV7-8	TRBJ2-7	ASSLPLEREPGINYEQY
.	TRBV7-9	TRBJ2-1	ASSLTQGIPNEQF
.	TRBV7-9	TRBJ2-1	ASSLSGGDEQF
.	TRBV6-5	TRBJ2-3	ASSYSIVGDTQY
few	TRBV25-1	TRBJ2-5	ASSVDTGLGETQY
.	TRBV5-1	TRBJ1-6	ASSLVPDRVNSPLH
few	TRBV5-1	TRBJ2-7	ASSLAAGVAYEQY
few	TRBV5-1	TRBJ2-2	ASSFGNTGELF
.	TRBV29-1	TRBJ2-3	SVRGFFTDTQY
.	TRBV11-1	TRBJ2-3	ASSPTDTDTQY
few	TRBV4-2	TRBJ2-1	ASSQTGTSGPRNEQF
few	TRBV5-1	TRBJ1-6	ASSFVSGTGHSPLH
.	TRBV30	TRBJ1-1	AWMGQGILRAF
.	TRBV2	TRBJ2-5	ASSEGYREETQY
.	TRBV28	TRBJ1-2	ASSLYLVREGDYGYT
.	TRBV7-2	TRBJ2-1	ASSLVGGSYNEQF
.	TRBV14	TRBJ2-5	ASSQVGRRETQY
few	TRBV7-9	TRBJ2-1	ASSSSGGPGNEQF
few	TRBV7-9	TRBJ1-6	ASSSGDRVSSPLH
few	TRBV6-1	TRBJ2-3	ASSFLAGTTDTQY
.	TRBV2	TRBJ1-3	ASRGQYGSGNTIY
.	TRBV10-3	TRBJ1-1	AISESQRQGSLEAF
.	TRBV5-5	TRBJ1-1	ASSLVQSNTEAF
.	TRBV14	TRBJ2-5	ASSPGQIEETQY
.	TRBV25-1	TRBJ1-1	ASSAHSATEAF
.	TRBV7-2	TRBJ2-5	ASSPLAGRTQETQY
few	TRBV9	TRBJ1-3	ASSVGTVGNTIY
few	TRBV6-1	TRBJ1-1	ASTAGLGQNTEAF
.	TRBV4-3	TRBJ2-5	ASSQTSVDETQY
few	TRBV9	TRBJ2-5	ASSTGGAGETQY
.	TRBV30	TRBJ2-1	AGIGDSYNEQF
few	TRBV9	TRBJ2-1	ASSATGQSYNEQF
.	TRBV4-3	TRBJ2-3	ASSQVASGSTDTQY
few	TRBV7-2	TRBJ2-5	ASSYRIGGRGETQY
few	TRBV5-6	TRBJ2-7	ASSPLMSRGTYEQY
few	TRBV6-5	TRBJ2-1	ASSFADRAFTEQF
.	TRBV7-9	TRBJ2-1	ASSLSAGSYNEQF
few	TRBV7-6	TRBJ2-7	ASSGQDRGAYEQY
.	TRBV28	TRBJ1-2	ASSLHGYT
.	TRBV7-7	TRBJ2-1	ASSLRGGLAYEQF
.	TRBV6-6	TRBJ2-3	ASRGQGAASTDTQY
.	TRBV11-1	TRBJ2-4	ASSLGVKNIQY
few	TRBV29-1	TRBJ2-2	SVEGPGTGELF
.	TRBV6-5	TRBJ1-5	ASKEAGSGSQH
.	TRBV4-1	TRBJ2-2	ASSPRWATGELF
.	TRBV9	TRBJ2-1	ASSEGLSGPGSYNEQF
.	TRBV2	TRBJ2-5	ASKVGTKETQY
.	TRBV6-6	TRBJ2-7	ASIPRGGSPYEQY
.	TRBV5-4	TRBJ2-3	ASSLGRGPDTQY
few	TRBV7-9	TRBJ2-5	ASSLAARETQY
few	TRBV5-1	TRBJ2-2	ASSPQPSNTGELF
.	TRBV29-1	TRBJ2-7	SVEGQVGSYEQY
few	TRBV19	TRBJ2-1	ASRRRLGREAEQF
few	TRBV9	TRBJ2-7	ASSVEGASSYEQY
few	TRBV5-5	TRBJ2-6	ASSLKSPGANVLT
.	TRBV15	TRBJ2-5	ATSMKDRGGETQY
.	TRBV7-9	TRBJ2-5	ASSAQGQGSETQY